The present TCR beta chain was sequenced within a study of blood T cell repertoires in COVID-19. Study-level background: The cDNA or gDNA used as material had been derived from T cells, B-cell-depleted T cells, or PBMCs.

Recruitment covered over 20 US areas and drew participants whose ages spanned about 18 to 89 years. The study assigned cohorts using participant-reported clinical history. Sequenced by immunoSEQ multiplex PCR; TCRdb stores in-frame clones only, minus some. This table holds a few hundred thousand clones, over 75% found once. Source material: PBMCs or T cells enriched from blood (not recorded which). This clonotype was sampled from a man younger than 40 who had recovered from COVID-19.

The CDR3 bases are TGTGCCAGCAGTTCCCCCCAGGGGCTGAATTCACCCCTCCACTTT. It translates to CASSSPQGLNSPLHF. V usage is TRBV28 and J usage is TRBJ1-6, with a tentative D call TRBD1 (6 bases). The CDR3 is 15 amino acids. Trimming took 4 bases from V and 7 from J, leaving 14 bases between them. Per the germline V gene, CDR1 is MDHEN and CDR2 is SYDVKM.